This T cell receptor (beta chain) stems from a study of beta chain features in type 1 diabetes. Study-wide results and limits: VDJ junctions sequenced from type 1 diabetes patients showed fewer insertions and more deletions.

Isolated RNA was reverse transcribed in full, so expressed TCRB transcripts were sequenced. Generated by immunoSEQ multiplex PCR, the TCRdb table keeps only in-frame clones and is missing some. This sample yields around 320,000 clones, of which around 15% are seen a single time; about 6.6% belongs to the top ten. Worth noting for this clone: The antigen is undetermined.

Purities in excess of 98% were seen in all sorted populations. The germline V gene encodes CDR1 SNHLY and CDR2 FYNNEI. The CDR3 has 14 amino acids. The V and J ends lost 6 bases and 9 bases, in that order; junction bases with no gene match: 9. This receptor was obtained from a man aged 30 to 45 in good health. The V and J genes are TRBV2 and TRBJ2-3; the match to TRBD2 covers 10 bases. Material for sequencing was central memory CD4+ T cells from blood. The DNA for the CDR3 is TGTGCCAGCAGCAGCGGGGGGGCAAGAGCAACGCAGTATTTT. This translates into CASSSGGARATQYF. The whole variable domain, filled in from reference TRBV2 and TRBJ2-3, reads EPEVTQTPSHQVTQMGQEVILRCVPISNHLYFYWYRQILGQKVEFLVSFYNNEISEKSEIFDDQFSVERPDGSNFTLKIRSTKLEDSAMYFCASSSGGARATQYFGPGTRLTVL.